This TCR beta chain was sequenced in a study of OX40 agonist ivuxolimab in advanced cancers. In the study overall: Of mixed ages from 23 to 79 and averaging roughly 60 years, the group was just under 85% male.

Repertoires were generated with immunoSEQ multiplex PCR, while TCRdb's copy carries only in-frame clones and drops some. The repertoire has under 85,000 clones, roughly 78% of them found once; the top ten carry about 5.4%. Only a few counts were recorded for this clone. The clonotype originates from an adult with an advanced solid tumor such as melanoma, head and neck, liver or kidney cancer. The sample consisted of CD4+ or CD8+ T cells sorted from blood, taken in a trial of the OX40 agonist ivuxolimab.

The CDR3 loop is CAWSGGTGGTNQPQHF. The CDR3 DNA follows: TGTGCCTGGAGTGGAGGGACAGGGGGCACCAATCAGCCCCAGCATTTT. The chain uses TRBV30 and TRBJ1-5; 12 bases match TRBD1. The CDR3 covers 16 residues. The V segment lost 1 base and the J segment 3 bases; nucleotides outside the gene matches: 4. Per the germline V gene, CDR1 is GTSNPN and CDR2 is SVGIG (reference sequence). Based on the CDR3 plus reference TRBV30 and TRBJ1-5, the full variable domain is SQTIHQWPATLVQPVGSPLSLECTVEGTSNPNLYWYRQAAGRGLQLLFYSVGIGQISSEVPQNLSASRPQDRQFILSSKKLLLSDSGFYLCAWSGGTGGTNQPQHFGDGTRLSIL.